The T cell receptor (beta chain) under discussion was sequenced for a study of OX40 agonist ivuxolimab in advanced cancers. Study details: Patients' therapy was ivuxolimab, an antibody that acts as an agonist of OX40 (CD134). With a range of roughly 20 to 80, age averaged about 59 years, and about 83% were male. Study findings and constraints: Fewer expanded clones were found on average in CD4+ than in CD8+ T cells.

This table comes from immunoSEQ multiplex PCR, and its TCRdb copy is limited to in-frame clones, with some not included. The sample carries tens of thousands of clones, 70% to 90% recorded once. This clone was recorded at least ten times. Its target is unknown. The specimen comprised CD4+ or CD8+ T cells sorted from blood, sampled in a trial of the OX40 agonist ivuxolimab. The source is an adult with an advanced solid tumor such as melanoma, head and neck, liver or kidney cancer.

The CDR3, as DNA: TGTGCCAGTAGTAAAGGCGGCAGTTACGAGCAGTACTTC. Translating it yields CASSKGGSYEQYF. The chain carries TRBV19 and TRBJ2-7; unclear D gene. CDR3 length: 13 amino acids. The V gene's germline CDR1 is LNHDA and CDR2 SQIVND (reference sequence). V shed 4 bases and J shed 4 bases, with 11 bases lying between them.